This T cell receptor beta chain was sequenced in a study of shared clonotypes between healthy human individuals. CD45RO-negative, CCR7-positively selected cells formed the naive CD8 fraction, excluding terminally differentiated effector memory CD45RA+ cells. Using immunoSEQ multiplex PCR, the repertoire was profiled, and TCRdb retains in-frame clones only, with some absent. The sample has roughly 2.1 million clones; 93% are singletons. V was shortened by 1 base and J by 3 bases, with 14 bases between the two germline ends. The CDR3 has 15 residues. Germline CDR1 is SGHRS and CDR2 is YFSETQ. The chain has TRBV5-1 and TRBJ2-7; D gene ambiguous. Sequenced material: naive CD8+ T cells from PBMCs. This TCR came from a young man in good health. Some clones in this sample may be carry-over from other donors' samples. CDR3 amino acids: CASSLFGTTDYEQYF. The CDR3 bases are TGCGCCAGCAGCTTGTTCGGAACCACAGACTACGAGCAGTACTTC.